This entry lists 17 T cell receptor beta chains sequenced from one sample in a study of T cells in Graves' hyperthyroidism and ophthalmopathy. Authors of the study amplified TCR beta CDR3 regions from RNA transcripts. The HTBI set primed first-round TCR CDR3 RT-PCR. TCRdb fed the multiplex PCR reads into MiXCR, producing one record per CDR3 protein. The repertoire has roughly 660,000 distinct CDR3 sequences, 17% of them found once; the top ten carry around a sixth. What was sequenced was blood. These receptors were collected from a man aged 50-60 years with Graves' hyperthyroidism.

The chain links TRBV5-1 to TRBJ2-5, with 8 bases identical to TRBD2. V lost 5 bases to trimming and J lost 5 bases; unmatched junction nucleotides: 11. In germline, CDR1 is SGHRS, CDR2 YFSETQ. CDR3 length: 15 amino acids. The CDR3 sequence is CASRRSGTSKETQYF. The CDR3 DNA reads TGCGCCAGCAGGAGGAGCGGGACTAGTAAGGAGACCCAGTACTTC.

In its sample, this clonotype was seen many times. This rearrangement joins TRBV27 to TRBJ2-7, with D possibly TRBD1 on 6 matching bases. The CDR3 covers 13 residues. Germline assignment: CDR1 MNHEY and CDR2 SMNVEV (reference sequence). V gave up 1 base and J gave up 6 bases, with 10 bases separating them. This CDR3 is CASSLLKDSEQYF. CDR3 bases: TGTGCCAGCAGTTTATTAAAGGACAGCGAGCAGTACTTC.

There are a few counts of this clonotype. The chain uses TRBV6-1 and TRBJ2-3, with D tentatively TRBD1 or TRBD2 (5 bases each). Germline-derived CDR1 and CDR2 are MNHNS and SASEGT. V gave up 4 bases and J gave up 2 bases, with 16 bases separating them. This CDR3 contains 16 residues. CDR3 in amino acids: CASSGGLETFTDTQYF. CDR3 coding DNA: TGTGCCAGCAGTGGGGGGTTAGAAACTTTCACAGATACGCAGTATTTT.

This clonotype was counted at least ten times. The chain joins TRBV5-1 to TRBJ1-1, with 7 positions matching TRBD1. Trimming cost V 4 bases and J 3 bases; bases outside gene matches: 6. Germline V gives CDR1 SGHRS, CDR2 YFSETQ. The CDR3 extends over 14 amino acids. CDR3 in amino acids: CASSKTGDHTEAFF. The CDR3 DNA reads as TGCGCCAGCAGCAAAACAGGGGACCACACTGAAGCTTTCTTT.

This clonotype was observed many times. V gene TRBV28 combines with J gene TRBJ2-5, with 9 bases that match TRBD1. The germline gives CDR1 MDHEN, CDR2 SYDVKM. The CDR3 is 14 residues long. V was clipped by 6 bases and J by 6 bases; unmatched bases: 8. The CDR3 sequence: CASSNTGGVKTQYF. The CDR3 DNA reads TGTGCCAGCAGCAATACAGGGGGCGTAAAGACCCAGTACTTC. Using reference TRBV28 and TRBJ2-5 for the parts outside the CDR3, the full variable domain is DVKVTQSSRYLVKRTGEKVFLECVQDMDHENMFWYRQDPGLGLRLIYFSYDVKMKEKGDIPEGYSVSREKKERFSLILESASTNQTSMYLCASSNTGGVKTQYFGPGTRLLVL.

This clonotype has more than one count but fewer than ten. The gene calls are TRBV9 and TRBJ2-2; 10 bases are shared with TRBD1. The length of the CDR3 is 14 residues. The V gene's germline CDR1 is SGDLS and CDR2 YYNGEE. Germline trimming cut 3 bases from V and 6 bases from J; bases unmatched to any gene: 2. DNA for the CDR3: TGTGCCAGCAGCGGAGGACAGGGGGCCGGGGAGCTGTTTTTT. This encodes CASSGGQGAGELFF.

This clonotype was seen repeatedly, ten times or more. V is TRBV7-9 and J is TRBJ2-5; D not certain. From germline, CDR1 is SEHNR and CDR2 FQNEAQ (reference sequence). V was cut by 3 bases and J by 0 bases, with 17 bases left in between. The CDR3 has 17 residues. CDR3 loop: CASSFSGQEIYQETQYF. CDR3 DNA sequence: TGTGCCAGCAGCTTCTCGGGTCAGGAGATTTACCAAGAGACCCAGTACTTC.

This clonotype was observed many times. V and J are TRBV28 and TRBJ1-1; D gene uncertain. Germline CDR1 and CDR2: MDHEN and SYDVKM. V dropped 6 bases and J dropped 4 bases, with 15 bases sitting between them. The CDR3 is 14 amino acids. CDR3 residues: CASSAPKVATEAFF. In DNA form, the CDR3 reads TGTGCCAGCAGCGCCCCTAAGGTAGCCACTGAAGCTTTCTTT.

There are a few counts of this clonotype. V is TRBV7-9 and J is TRBJ1-5, with unresolved D. CDR3 length equals 15 residues. CDR1 and CDR2 (germline): SEHNR, FQNEAQ (reference sequence). V lost 5 bases and J 1 base, leaving 12 bases between the germline ends. CDR3 sequence reads: CASSPGGWSNQPQHF. CDR3 DNA: TGTGCCAGCAGCCCCGGCGGTTGGAGCAATCAGCCCCAGCATTTT.

This chain connects TRBV5-1 to TRBJ2-3; TRBD1 matches 10 bases. The CDR3 runs to 16 residues. With V trimmed by 4 bases and J by 2 bases, 7 bases remained unmatched. Germline CDR1 reads SGHRS; CDR2 reads YFSETQ. Here the CDR3 DNA reads TGCGCCAGCAGCATCGGGACAGGGGCTGCCACAGATACGCAGTATTTT. Protein: CASSIGTGAATDTQYF.

This clonotype has at least ten counts. The chain uses TRBV27 and TRBJ1-2; no clear D gene. The germline CDR1 and CDR2 sequences are MNHEY and SMNVEV (reference sequence). The CDR3 totals 13 residues. V was pared by 0 bases and J by 6 bases, with 8 bases between. The CDR3 is CASSLSMGNGYTF. In nucleotides, the CDR3 is TGTGCCAGCAGTTTATCTATGGGTAATGGCTACACCTTC.

There are many counts of this clonotype. The V gene is TRBV28, the J gene TRBJ2-7; 11 bases agree with TRBD2. V lost 7 bases, J lost 6 bases, and 11 bases stayed unmatched. Germline V gene sequence: CDR1 MDHEN, CDR2 SYDVKM. This CDR3 comprises 15 residues. The CDR3 reads CASNGLTSGSPEQYF. The CDR3 nucleotides are TGTGCCAGCAACGGCCTTACTAGCGGGAGTCCCGAGCAGTACTTC.

This clonotype was recorded many times. J is TRBJ1-3 and V is TRBV30; D unresolved. V gave up 0 bases and J gave up 0 bases, with 6 bases separating them. Germline V gene lookup returns CDR1 GTSNPN and CDR2 SVGIG (reference sequence). This CDR3 spans 14 amino acids. CDR3: CAWSVQRSGNTIYF. The CDR3 DNA follows: TGTGCCTGGAGTGTACAACGCTCTGGAAACACCATATATTTT.

As for this clonotype: A much larger clone differs from this one at a single base, so this may be a read error. The chain joins TRBV30 to TRBJ1-1; D possibly corresponds to TRBD1 (5 bases). The CDR3 is 15 residues long. Between the trimmed V and J ends, which lost 7 bases and 1 base, there was a span of 19 bases. CDR1 and CDR2 from the germline V gene are GTSNPN and SVGIG (reference sequence). CDR3 nucleotide sequence: TGTGCCTCTCGAAGGACATCATCCGGGAACACTGAAGCTTTCTTT. Residues: CASRRTSSGNTEAFF.

A remark on this clonotype: A read error may account for a junction end that differs from germline. The rearrangement joins TRBV27 to TRBJ2-2; maybe TRBD1 (5 bases). Germline V gene lookup returns CDR1 MNHEY and CDR2 SMNVEV (reference sequence). This CDR3 has 17 amino acids. In DNA form, the CDR3 reads TGTGCCGGCAGTAAATTGGGGCAGAAGCTAAGAGCCGGGGAGCTGTTTTTT. Translated: CAGSKLGQKLRAGELFF.

V gene TRBV25-1 combines with J gene TRBJ2-7; 11 bases map to TRBD1. This CDR3 is 15 amino acids long. The germline CDR1 and CDR2 sequences are MGHDK and SYGVNS. V shed 4 bases and J 5 bases; nucleotides not matched to a gene: 7. CDR3 sequence reads: CASSVIRGQGDEQYF. The CDR3 DNA reads as TGTGCCAGCAGTGTTATACGGGGACAGGGGGACGAGCAGTACTTC.

With regard to this clonotype: The CDR3 does not end in the conserved phenylalanine or tryptophan, so this is likely a read error. V gene TRBV18 combines with J gene TRBJ1-2; D is uncertain. In germline, CDR1 is KGHSH, CDR2 LQKENI. The CDR3 extends over 14 amino acids. Trimming cost V 2 bases and J 2 bases, with 9 bases left between them. The CDR3 nucleotides read TGTGCCAGCTCACCAGTTCAAGAGAACTATGGCTACACCCTC. Residues: CASSPVQENYGYTL.